This TCR beta chain was found in a study of early T cells in non-severe SARS-CoV-2 infection. Many counts were recorded for this clonotype. The library protocol tagged individual cDNA molecules with unique molecular identifiers. Each CDR3 protein gets one entry after TCRdb re-called the 5' RACE reads with MiXCR. The sample holds 30,000 or so distinct CDR3 sequences; 4.5% to 6% are singletons and the top ten take about a fifth. The specimen was whole blood. This TCR derives from an adult who was a healthcare worker with PCR-confirmed SARS-CoV-2 infection or an uninfected control (not recorded which).

The CDR3 coding sequence is TGTGCCAGCAGCCGTACTAGCGCATACTCCTACGAGCAGTACTTC. Its protein is CASSRTSAYSYEQYF. The rearrangement links TRBV27 to TRBJ2-7, with TRBD2 matching over 7 bases. The CDR3 length is 15 residues. The V gene end was trimmed by 6 bases and the J gene end by 0 bases; junction bases not matched to a gene: 8. CDR1 is MNHEY, CDR2 SMNVEV, per germline (reference sequence).